The rows below give T cell receptor beta chains drawn from one sample of a study of blood T cell repertoires in COVID-19. Here immunoSEQ multiplex PCR was the method, and the copy in TCRdb shows in-frame clones only, minus some. This table holds hundreds of thousands of clones, roughly 86% found once. The specimen was peripheral blood. The receptors derive from a woman younger than 45 with COVID-19, enrolled during active disease. The CDR3 runs from the conserved cysteine through the conserved F or W. D genes are given only for firm matches. Clone sizes are given selectively: once, few, many, or a class where the clone is expanded.

j_gene: TRBJ1-1
d_gene: -
abundance: -
v_gene: TRBV6-5
CDR3nt: TGTGCCAGCAGAGGGACACGGCTGGACACTGAAGCTTTCTTT
CDR3aa: CASRGTRLDTEAFF

j_gene: TRBJ2-2
d_gene: -
abundance: -
v_gene: TRBV5-1
CDR3nt: TGCGCCAGCAGCAATTCCCGGGTTGCCGGGGAGCTGTTTTTT
CDR3aa: CASSNSRVAGELFF

j_gene: TRBJ1-3
d_gene: TRBD1
abundance: -
v_gene: TRBV4-1
CDR3nt: TGCGCCAGCAGCCAAGAAGTGGGGACAGGGTATGGAAACACCATATATTTT
CDR3aa: CASSQEVGTGYGNTIYF

j_gene: TRBJ2-1
d_gene: TRBD2
abundance: -
v_gene: TRBV7-9
CDR3nt: TGTGCCAGCAGCCCACTGAGCGGGGGGGCCGTCAATGAGCAGTTCTTC
CDR3aa: CASSPLSGGAVNEQFF

j_gene: TRBJ1-1
d_gene: -
abundance: -
v_gene: TRBV19
CDR3nt: TGTGCCAGTAGTATTGTTGGACAAGTGAACACTGAAGCTTTCTTT
CDR3aa: CASSIVGQVNTEAFF

j_gene: TRBJ2-3
d_gene: -
abundance: -
v_gene: TRBV13
CDR3nt: TGTGCCAGCACCCTGGGACTTAAAGATACGCAGTATTTT
CDR3aa: CASTLGLKDTQYF

j_gene: TRBJ2-7
d_gene: -
abundance: -
v_gene: TRBV27
CDR3nt: TGTGCCAGCAGGACGCGACAGCCCTACGAGCAGTACTTC
CDR3aa: CASRTRQPYEQYF

j_gene: TRBJ1-2
d_gene: -
abundance: -
v_gene: TRBV7-8
CDR3nt: TGTGCCAGCAGCCTCGATGGGGGGGGCGCTTACTATGGCTACACCTTC
CDR3aa: CASSLDGGGAYYGYTF

j_gene: TRBJ2-7
d_gene: -
abundance: -
v_gene: TRBV19
CDR3nt: TGTGCCAGTTCGGGATCTACAACCTACGAGCAGTACTTC
CDR3aa: CASSGSTTYEQYF

j_gene: TRBJ2-3
d_gene: -
abundance: -
v_gene: TRBV5-1
CDR3nt: TGCGCCAGCAGCTTATACAGGGAAGGAACGCAGTATTTT
CDR3aa: CASSLYREGTQYF

j_gene: TRBJ1-2
d_gene: TRBD1
abundance: -
v_gene: TRBV19
CDR3nt: TGTGCCAGTAGTATAAGCGGCAGGGGGCGAAGTGGCTACACCTTC
CDR3aa: CASSISGRGRSGYTF

j_gene: TRBJ2-2
d_gene: TRBD2
abundance: -
v_gene: TRBV7-8
CDR3nt: TGTGCCAGCAGCGATCGACCGGGACTAGGGGCAGGGGAGCTGTTTTTT
CDR3aa: CASSDRPGLGAGELFF

j_gene: TRBJ1-1
d_gene: -
abundance: once
v_gene: TRBV5-1
CDR3nt: TGCGCCAGCAGCCTCTCAACAGGGAACACTGAAGCTTTCTTT
CDR3aa: CASSLSTGNTEAFF

j_gene: TRBJ2-1
d_gene: TRBD2
abundance: -
v_gene: TRBV7-9
CDR3nt: TGTGCCAGCAGCTTTCCGGGACTAGTGAATGAGCAGTTCTTC
CDR3aa: CASSFPGLVNEQFF

j_gene: TRBJ1-1
d_gene: TRBD1
abundance: -
v_gene: TRBV2
CDR3nt: TGTGCCAGCAGGGCGGACAGGGACACTGAAGCTTTCTTT
CDR3aa: CASRADRDTEAFF

j_gene: TRBJ2-7
d_gene: -
abundance: -
v_gene: TRBV18
CDR3nt: TGTGCCAGCTCACCAGAGAACCATTTTCGCAACTTC
CDR3aa: CASSPENHFRNF

j_gene: TRBJ2-7
d_gene: -
abundance: -
v_gene: TRBV5-6
CDR3nt: TGTGCCAGCAGCTCCGGGACATTTTACTACGAGCAGTACTTC
CDR3aa: CASSSGTFYYEQYF

j_gene: TRBJ2-7
d_gene: TRBD2
abundance: -
v_gene: TRBV2
CDR3nt: TGTGCCAGCAGTGTCCGACTAGCGGGGGATGTGGACGAGCAGTACTTC
CDR3aa: CASSVRLAGDVDEQYF

j_gene: TRBJ2-7
d_gene: -
abundance: -
v_gene: TRBV9
CDR3nt: TGTGCCAGCAGCCCACAGGGCCCCCTAAACTACGAGCAGTACTTC
CDR3aa: CASSPQGPLNYEQYF

j_gene: TRBJ1-1
d_gene: TRBD1
abundance: few
v_gene: TRBV12-3/TRBV12-4
CDR3nt: TGTGCCACCAGACAGGGAGACACTGAAGCTTTCTTT
CDR3aa: CATRQGDTEAFF

j_gene: TRBJ1-2
d_gene: TRBD1
abundance: -
v_gene: TRBV7-2
CDR3nt: TGTGCCAGCAGCGCCCGACAGGGCCGGGGCTACACCTTC
CDR3aa: CASSARQGRGYTF

j_gene: TRBJ2-1
d_gene: -
abundance: -
v_gene: TRBV7-2
CDR3nt: TGTGCCAGCAGCGAGGGATACGGCTCCTACAATGAGCAGTTCTTC
CDR3aa: CASSEGYGSYNEQFF

j_gene: TRBJ2-3
d_gene: TRBD1
abundance: -
v_gene: TRBV29-1
CDR3nt: TGCAGCGGGGGGACAGGGGGTAGCACAGATACGCAGTATTTT
CDR3aa: CSGGTGGSTDTQYF

j_gene: TRBJ1-2
d_gene: TRBD1
abundance: -
v_gene: TRBV27
CDR3nt: TGTGCCAGCAGTTTAGTAGGGACAGCCTACTATGGCTACACCTTC
CDR3aa: CASSLVGTAYYGYTF

j_gene: TRBJ2-1
d_gene: -
abundance: once
v_gene: TRBV5-4
CDR3nt: TGTGCCAGCAGCTTCTTCCCAGCGGACCCCTACAATGAGCAGTTCTTC
CDR3aa: CASSFFPADPYNEQFF

j_gene: TRBJ1-2
d_gene: TRBD1
abundance: -
v_gene: TRBV18
CDR3nt: TGTGCCAGCTCACAACCGGGACAGGGAAACTATGGCTACACCTTC
CDR3aa: CASSQPGQGNYGYTF

j_gene: TRBJ2-7
d_gene: TRBD1
abundance: -
v_gene: TRBV19
CDR3nt: TGTGCCAGTAGTTCTCTAAACCCGACAGGGATCGGTGAGCAGTACTTC
CDR3aa: CASSSLNPTGIGEQYF

j_gene: TRBJ1-1
d_gene: -
abundance: few
v_gene: TRBV19
CDR3nt: TGTGCCAGTAGTCAGGGGAACACTGAAGCTTTCTTT
CDR3aa: CASSQGNTEAFF

j_gene: TRBJ1-4
d_gene: -
abundance: -
v_gene: TRBV12-3/TRBV12-4
CDR3nt: TGTGCCAGCAGTTTGGCCCAAGCCAGGGGACTGTTTTTT
CDR3aa: CASSLAQARGLFF

j_gene: TRBJ1-6
d_gene: -
abundance: -
v_gene: TRBV15
CDR3nt: TGTGCCACCAGCAGCATTAATTCACCCCTCCACTTT
CDR3aa: CATSSINSPLHF

j_gene: TRBJ2-7
d_gene: TRBD1
abundance: -
v_gene: TRBV7-8
CDR3nt: TGTGCCAGCAGCATCGGGTGGCCTGACAGGGCCGGCTCCTACGAGCAGTACTTC
CDR3aa: CASSIGWPDRAGSYEQYF

j_gene: TRBJ2-7
d_gene: -
abundance: -
v_gene: TRBV2
CDR3nt: TGTGCCAGCAGTTGGACCAATAGGGACTCTAACTTC
CDR3aa: CASSWTNRDSNF

j_gene: TRBJ1-6
d_gene: TRBD1
abundance: -
v_gene: TRBV10-2
CDR3nt: TGCGCCAGCAGTGAGTCGACAGGGGAACCCCTCCACTTT
CDR3aa: CASSESTGEPLHF

j_gene: TRBJ1-2
d_gene: TRBD1
abundance: -
v_gene: TRBV2
CDR3nt: TGTGCCAGCAGTCCGGGACAGGGACCAAGGGGCTACACCTTC
CDR3aa: CASSPGQGPRGYTF

j_gene: TRBJ1-5
d_gene: TRBD1
abundance: -
v_gene: TRBV7-8
CDR3nt: TGTGCCAGCAGCTTAGGGGACAGGTTTCCCCAGCATTTT
CDR3aa: CASSLGDRFPQHF

j_gene: TRBJ2-7
d_gene: -
abundance: -
v_gene: TRBV4-2
CDR3nt: TGTGCCAGCAGCCAAGGGGGGCCAACCTACGAGCAGTACTTC
CDR3aa: CASSQGGPTYEQYF

j_gene: TRBJ1-2
d_gene: TRBD1
abundance: -
v_gene: TRBV28
CDR3nt: TGTGCCAGCAGTTCAGGGACAGATGCTTTTACCTATGGCTACACCTTC
CDR3aa: CASSSGTDAFTYGYTF

j_gene: TRBJ2-4
d_gene: -
abundance: -
v_gene: TRBV27
CDR3nt: TGTGCCAGCAGTTTAAGGCCCCCAGGGGCCGGGAACATTCAGTACTTC
CDR3aa: CASSLRPPGAGNIQYF

j_gene: TRBJ2-5
d_gene: -
abundance: -
v_gene: TRBV6-5
CDR3nt: TGTGCCAGCAGGGAGGGAGGAACCCAAGAGACCCAGTACTTC
CDR3aa: CASREGGTQETQYF

j_gene: TRBJ1-1
d_gene: TRBD1
abundance: -
v_gene: TRBV19
CDR3nt: TGTGCCGTCGAAGGGCCAGGGGGAGGGAACACTGAAGCTTTCTTT
CDR3aa: CAVEGPGGGNTEAFF

j_gene: TRBJ2-2
d_gene: -
abundance: -
v_gene: TRBV6-2/TRBV6-3
CDR3nt: TGTGCCAGCAGCTATACAGAATATTCGAACACCGGGGAGCTGTTTTTT
CDR3aa: CASSYTEYSNTGELFF

j_gene: TRBJ1-4
d_gene: TRBD1
abundance: once
v_gene: TRBV10-1
CDR3nt: TGCGCCAGCAGTGAGACCCAGGGGGGCCAGGAAAAACTGTTTTTT
CDR3aa: CASSETQGGQEKLFF

j_gene: TRBJ1-6
d_gene: TRBD1
abundance: -
v_gene: TRBV27
CDR3nt: TGTGCCAGCAGTTGGGGGACAGGGGCAGGAAAACCCCTCCACTTT
CDR3aa: CASSWGTGAGKPLHF

j_gene: TRBJ2-1
d_gene: TRBD2
abundance: -
v_gene: TRBV11-3
CDR3nt: TGTGCCAGCAGCTTAGTGGGACTAGCGGCACATGAGCAGTTCTTC
CDR3aa: CASSLVGLAAHEQFF